Each of the 21 T cell receptor beta chains below was sequenced from the same sample in a study of OX40 agonist ivuxolimab in advanced cancers. Some clones are missing from TCRdb's copy, which holds only in-frame ones; the method was immunoSEQ multiplex PCR. The sample shows roughly 49,000 clones, approximately 79% of them seen only once. The specimen comprised CD4+ or CD8+ T cells sorted from blood, sampled in a trial of the OX40 agonist ivuxolimab. The receptors here all came from an adult with an advanced solid tumor such as melanoma, head and neck, liver or kidney cancer.

The sample holds a few counts of this clone. The chain links TRBV19 to TRBJ2-3; D is unclear. The CDR3 extends over 13 amino acids. Germline values: CDR1 LNHDA, CDR2 SQIVND (reference sequence). Trimming shortened V by 4 bases and J by 4 bases, and 9 bases separated the two germline ends. The CDR3 nucleotides read TGTGCCAGTAGTACATGGTCCGCAGATACGCAGTATTTT. Residues: CASSTWSADTQYF.

This chain uses TRBV30 with TRBJ1-2; 7 bases are a match to TRBD1. The V and J ends lost 8 bases and 3 bases, in that order; junction bases with no gene match: 9. The germline V gene has CDR1 GTSNPN and CDR2 SVGIG (reference sequence). The length of the CDR3 is 13 residues. The DNA of the CDR3 is TGTGCCGGAACGTCGGGACAGCACTATGGCTACACCTTC. This translates into CAGTSGQHYGYTF. Based on the CDR3 plus reference TRBV30 and TRBJ1-2, the full variable domain is SQTIHQWPATLVQPVGSPLSLECTVEGTSNPNLYWYRQAAGRGLQLLFYSVGIGQISSEVPQNLSASRPQDRQFILSSKKLLLSDSGFYLCAGTSGQHYGYTFGSGTRLTVV.

The rearrangement links TRBV7-6 to TRBJ2-7, with TRBD2 matching 13 bases. V was pared by 5 bases and J by 4 bases, with 5 bases of the junction left unmatched. Germline V gene lookup returns CDR1 SGHVS and CDR2 FNYEAQ. The CDR3 is made up of 15 amino acids. The CDR3 DNA sequence: TGTGCCAGCAGCGCCGGGACTAGCGGGATTTACGAGCAGTACTTC. It translates to CASSAGTSGIYEQYF.

This clone was seen a handful of times. The genes are TRBV4-3 and TRBJ2-3, with 11 bases aligning to TRBD1. This CDR3 has 16 residues. V shed 3 bases and J 5 bases; nucleotides not matched to a gene: 7. Germline-derived CDR1 and CDR2 are LGHNA and YSLEER. CDR3 bases: TGCGCCAGCAGCCAGGAGTGGGGACAGGGGGTAGATACGCAGTATTTT. Encoded protein: CASSQEWGQGVDTQYF.

V is TRBV18 and J is TRBJ2-3; 9 bases map to TRBD1. Germline lookup yields CDR1 KGHSH and CDR2 LQKENI. This CDR3 comprises 13 residues. Trimming at V came to 9 bases and at J to 3 bases, leaving 4 bases not matched to a gene. CDR3 DNA: TGTGCCAGTGGGACAGGGTTGACAGATACGCAGTATTTT. This codes for CASGTGLTDTQYF.

This clone was counted only a few times. The chain links TRBV14 to TRBJ1-2, with D tentatively TRBD1 (5 bases). Trimming left V 4 bases short and J 4 bases short, with 10 bases between. This CDR3 spans 13 amino acids. Germline CDR1 is SGHDN and CDR2 is FVKESK. The CDR3 DNA follows: TGTGCCAGCAGCCTAGGCAGGGCCTATGGCTACACCTTC. Translation gives CASSLGRAYGYTF.

The chain carries TRBV19 and TRBJ1-1; possible D gene TRBD1, 6 bases. The CDR3 extends over 13 amino acids. Germline CDR1 is LNHDA and CDR2 is SQIVND (reference sequence). Trimming removed 2 bases from V and 5 bases from J, with 9 bases in between. The DNA for the CDR3 is TGTGCCAGTAGTATACAAGGGGGGACTGAAGCTTTCTTT. It yields the protein CASSIQGGTEAFF.

In nucleotides, the CDR3 is TGTGCCTGGAGCATAGGGACTAGCGGACAAGAGACCCAGTACTTC. Translated: CAWSIGTSGQETQYF. The chain uses TRBV30 and TRBJ2-5; TRBD2 agrees at 11 bases. Looked up from germline, CDR1 is GTSNPN and CDR2 is SVGIG (reference sequence). With V trimmed by 3 bases and J by 2 bases, 5 bases remained unmatched. The CDR3 spans 15 residues.

This chain uses TRBV16 with TRBJ2-1, with D maybe TRBD1 (6 bases). Trimming removed 6 bases from V and 8 bases from J, with 17 bases in between. CDR1 is KGHSY, CDR2 FQNENV, per germline. The CDR3 spans 14 residues. The CDR3 region is CASSRPGTTDEQFF. Here the CDR3 DNA reads TGTGCCAGCAGTCGTCCCGGGACAACCGATGAGCAGTTCTTC.

This clone was seen only a few times. The genes are TRBV12-5 and TRBJ1-6, with 8 bases fitting TRBD1. V dropped 4 bases and J dropped 11; count of bases not matched to a gene: 7. Germline CDR1 LGHNT, CDR2 FRNRAP. The CDR3 is made up of 14 amino acids. Here the CDR3 reads CASGSGQGATPLHF. The CDR3 region has the DNA TGTGCTAGTGGTTCCGGACAGGGTGCTACACCCCTCCACTTT. The full variable domain, completed using reference TRBV12-5 and TRBJ1-6, is DARVTQTPRHKVTEMGQEVTMRCQPILGHNTVFWYRQTMMQGLELLAYFRNRAPLDDSGMPKDRFSAEMPDATLATLKIQPSEPRDSAVYFCASGSGQGATPLHFGNGTRLTVT.

This sequence joins TRBV6-6 and TRBJ1-1, with D possibly matching TRBD1 (5 bases). Looked up from germline, CDR1 is MNHNY and CDR2 is SVGAGI (reference sequence). The CDR3 runs to 15 residues. Between the trimmed V and J ends, which lost 5 bases and 1 base, there was a span of 14 bases. CDR3: CASSIQGLGNTEAFF. CDR3 coding DNA: TGTGCCAGCAGTATCCAGGGATTAGGGAACACTGAAGCTTTCTTT.

The DNA of the CDR3 is TGTGCCAGCGAGATCCCTTCCCTTTCCTACAATGAGCAGTTCTTC. Its protein is CASEIPSLSYNEQFF. The gene calls are TRBV7-9 and TRBJ2-1; no definite D call. V was shortened by 8 bases and J by 1 base, with 15 bases between the two germline ends. This CDR3 contains 15 residues. Germline V gene lookup returns CDR1 SEHNR and CDR2 FQNEAQ (reference sequence).

This sequence joins TRBV6-1 and TRBJ2-1, with TRBD2 matching 9 bases. Germline loops: CDR1 MNHNS, CDR2 SASEGT. J was trimmed by 9 bases and V by 7 bases; bases with no gene match: 13. The CDR3 is 15 amino acids. For the CDR3, the DNA is TGTGCCAGCACACGGGATAGTAGCGGGAGTGGTGAGCAGTTCTTC. Its translation: CASTRDSSGSGEQFF.

This clone was seen a handful of times. This chain links TRBV6-4 with TRBJ1-2; D not certain. Trimming removed 5 bases from V and 8 bases from J, with 12 bases in between. Germline V gene data show CDR1 as MRHNA and CDR2 as SNTAGT. There are 12 residues in the CDR3. The CDR3 loop reads CASSSTRGGYTF. Here the CDR3 DNA reads TGTGCCAGCAGTTCCACCCGGGGAGGCTACACCTTC.

This chain links TRBV21-1 with TRBJ1-1; the table gives TRBD1 as D, unverified against the DNA. TRBV21-1 is recorded as a pseudogene. This CDR3 spans 12 amino acids. Written as DNA, the CDR3 is TGTGCCAGCAGCACAGTCAACACTGAAGCTTTCTTT. Its translation: CASSTVNTEAFF.

Note on this clone: At the DNA level, this CDR3 is encoded by other sequences in the same sample as well. The chain combines TRBV5-1 with TRBJ2-5; no clear D. Germline V CDR1 and CDR2: SGHRS, YFSETQ. The ends were cut back, 0 bases at V and 4 bases at J, with 10 bases in the middle. The CDR3 loop spans 14 amino acids. The CDR3: CASSLGQVGETQYF. The CDR3 DNA reads as TGCGCCAGCAGCTTGGGGCAGGTGGGAGAGACCCAGTACTTC.

The chain employs TRBV7-9 and TRBJ2-1; 7 nucleotides line up with TRBD2. V trimming: 5 bases; J trimming: 2 bases; junction bases outside the gene matches: 9. This CDR3 has 16 amino acids. Germline V CDR1 and CDR2: SEHNR, FQNEAQ (reference sequence). CDR3 DNA: TGTGCCAGCAGCCCACCACTAAGCGGGGCCTACAATGAGCAGTTCTTC. Protein sequence: CASSPPLSGAYNEQFF.

Only one count was recorded for this clone. This rearrangement joins TRBV5-5 to TRBJ2-7; D not resolved. Per germline, CDR1 SGHKS and CDR2 YYEKEE (reference sequence). The CDR3 runs to 13 residues. Trimming took 8 bases from V and 0 from J, leaving 12 bases between them. The CDR3 sequence: CASFDGPSYEQYF. In nucleotides, the CDR3 is TGTGCCAGTTTCGACGGACCCTCCTACGAGCAGTACTTC.

The chain links TRBV4-1 to TRBJ2-1; D not certain. Germline V CDR1 and CDR2: MGHRA, YSYEKL. This CDR3 region has 13 residues. V dropped 2 bases and J dropped 5 bases, with 7 bases sitting between them. CDR3 nucleotides: TGCGCCAGCAGCCAATCCAGAAACAATGAGCAGTTCTTC. Amino acids: CASSQSRNNEQFF.

V gene TRBV5-1 combines with J gene TRBJ2-4; D is uncertain. The CDR3 is made up of 14 amino acids. V lost 0 bases to trimming and J lost 8 bases, with 12 bases between them. In germline, CDR1 is SGHRS, CDR2 YFSETQ. The CDR3 sequence is CASSLAQVQDIQYF. DNA for the CDR3: TGCGCCAGCAGCTTGGCCCAGGTTCAGGACATTCAGTACTTC.

The V gene is TRBV15, the J gene TRBJ2-1, with TRBD2 matching 9 bases. The V and J ends lost 3 bases and 5 bases, in that order; junction bases with no gene match: 5. The CDR3 consists of 15 residues. Per the germline V gene, CDR1 is LNHNV and CDR2 is YYDKDF (reference sequence). CDR3: CATSSGTSPHNEQFF. The CDR3 coding sequence is TGTGCCACCAGCAGCGGGACTAGCCCGCACAATGAGCAGTTCTTC.